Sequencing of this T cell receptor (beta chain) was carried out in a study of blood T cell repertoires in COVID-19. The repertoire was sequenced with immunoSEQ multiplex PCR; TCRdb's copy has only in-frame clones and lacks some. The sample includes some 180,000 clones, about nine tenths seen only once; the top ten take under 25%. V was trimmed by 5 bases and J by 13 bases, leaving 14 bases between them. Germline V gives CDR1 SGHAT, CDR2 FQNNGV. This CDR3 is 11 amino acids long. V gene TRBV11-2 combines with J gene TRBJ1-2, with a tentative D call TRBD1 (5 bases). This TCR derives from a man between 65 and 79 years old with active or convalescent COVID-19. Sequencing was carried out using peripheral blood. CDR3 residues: CASSPRDLSTF. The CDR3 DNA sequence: TGTGCCAGCAGCCCTAGGGACTTAAGCACCTTC.